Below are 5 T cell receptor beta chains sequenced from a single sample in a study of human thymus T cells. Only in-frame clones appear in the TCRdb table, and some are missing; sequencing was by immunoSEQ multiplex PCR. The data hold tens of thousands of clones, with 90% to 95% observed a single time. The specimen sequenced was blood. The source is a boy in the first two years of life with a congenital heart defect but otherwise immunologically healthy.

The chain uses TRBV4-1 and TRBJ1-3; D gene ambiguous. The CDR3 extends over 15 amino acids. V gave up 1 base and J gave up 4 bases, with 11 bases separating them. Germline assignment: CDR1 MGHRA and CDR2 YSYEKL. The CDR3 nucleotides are TGCGCCAGCAGCCAAGTAGTGACGTACGGAAACACCATATATTTT. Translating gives CASSQVVTYGNTIYF.

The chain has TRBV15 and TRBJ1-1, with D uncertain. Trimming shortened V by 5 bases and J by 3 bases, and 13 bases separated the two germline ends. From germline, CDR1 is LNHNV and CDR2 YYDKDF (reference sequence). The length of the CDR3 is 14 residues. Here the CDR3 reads CATSPQTRDTEAFF. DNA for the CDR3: TGTGCCACCAGCCCCCAGACTCGGGACACTGAAGCTTTCTTT. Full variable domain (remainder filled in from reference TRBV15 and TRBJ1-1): DAMVIQNPRYQVTQFGKPVTLSCSQTLNHNVMYWYQQKSSQAPKLLFHYYDKDFNNEADTPDNFQSRRPNTSFCFLDIRSPGLGDTAMYLCATSPQTRDTEAFFGQGTRLTVV.

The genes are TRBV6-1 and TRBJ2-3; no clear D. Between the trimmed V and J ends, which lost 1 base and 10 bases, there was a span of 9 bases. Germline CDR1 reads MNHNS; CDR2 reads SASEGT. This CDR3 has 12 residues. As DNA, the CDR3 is TGTGCCAGCAGTGAAGTTGGAGCGTCGCAGTATTTT. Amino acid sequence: CASSEVGASQYF.

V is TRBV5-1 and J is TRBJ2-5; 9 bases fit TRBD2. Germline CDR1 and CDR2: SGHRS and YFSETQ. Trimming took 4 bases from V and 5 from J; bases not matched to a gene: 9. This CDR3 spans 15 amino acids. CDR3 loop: CASSQSSGRKETQYF. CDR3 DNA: TGCGCCAGCAGCCAGTCGAGCGGGAGGAAGGAGACCCAGTACTTC.

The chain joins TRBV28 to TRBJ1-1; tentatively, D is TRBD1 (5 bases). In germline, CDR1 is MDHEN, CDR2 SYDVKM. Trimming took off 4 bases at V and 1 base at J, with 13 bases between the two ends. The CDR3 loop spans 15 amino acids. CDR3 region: CASSSPGGGNTEAFF. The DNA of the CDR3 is TGTGCCAGCAGTTCCCCGGGGGGAGGGAACACTGAAGCTTTCTTT. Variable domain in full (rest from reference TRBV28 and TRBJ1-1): DVKVTQSSRYLVKRTGEKVFLECVQDMDHENMFWYRQDPGLGLRLIYFSYDVKMKEKGDIPEGYSVSREKKERFSLILESASTNQTSMYLCASSSPGGGNTEAFFGQGTRLTVV.